This T cell receptor beta chain was recovered during a study of OX40 agonist ivuxolimab in advanced cancers. Study-level information: Melanoma, hepatocellular carcinoma, head and neck or renal cell cancer occurred in dose-escalation patients. Past anti-PD-1, anti-PD-L1 or anti-CTLA-4 therapy was accepted, and 40% had received some.

Assay used: immunoSEQ multiplex PCR; TCRdb lists only in-frame clones, some missing. In the table there are tens of thousands of clones, about 91% of which are singletons. V lost 0 bases and J lost 5, with 7 bases in between. The CDR3 is 13 residues long. Looked up from germline, CDR1 is MNHEY and CDR2 is SVGAGI. The TCR sequence derives from an adult with an advanced solid tumor such as melanoma, head and neck, liver or kidney cancer. Sequencing was performed on CD4+ or CD8+ T cells sorted from blood, taken in a trial of the OX40 agonist ivuxolimab. The chain employs TRBV6-5 and TRBJ1-1; a possible D gene is TRBD1 (6 bases). The CDR3 loop is CASSYSQGTEAFF. CDR3 nucleotides: TGTGCCAGCAGTTACTCTCAGGGGACTGAAGCTTTCTTT.